This T cell receptor (beta chain) appears in the sequencing data of a study of T cell responses to AZD1222 COVID-19 vaccine. The wider study: Analysis merged second doses at about 4 or about 12 weeks.

Libraries were prepared by immunoSEQ multiplex PCR; TCRdb keeps only in-frame clonotypes and omits some of them. The repertoire holds 120,000 to 150,000 clones, 93% seen once, with 1.5% to 2% in the top ten. Germline loops: CDR1 LNHDA, CDR2 SQIVND (reference sequence). Between the trimmed V and J ends, which lost 7 bases and 0 bases, there was a span of 7 bases. The CDR3 is 13 amino acids. The sequence came from an adult in good health. This sample comprised peripheral blood, obtained on day 0 of AZD1222 vaccination. The chain combines TRBV19 with TRBJ1-5, with D unclear. This chain's CDR3 is CASIGDSNQPQHF. CDR3 in DNA: TGTGCCAGTATCGGGGATAGCAATCAGCCCCAGCATTTT.